The 15 T cell receptor beta chains in this list originate from one sample, sequenced in a study of identical twins. TCRdb processed the 5' RACE reads anew with MiXCR; each CDR3 protein has one entry. The sample holds about 240,000 distinct CDR3 sequences, 12% seen once. Another study also made use of these data, one on yellow fever vaccine responses in identical twins.

Source material: memory (CD45RO+) T cells sorted from blood. All receptors come from a woman aged 18-35 years in good health.

This clonotype was detected a few times. The chain combines TRBV28 with TRBJ1-2; D perhaps matches TRBD1 (6 bases). This CDR3 spans 12 amino acids. Trimming took 8 bases from V and 6 from J, leaving 13 bases between them. Germline V gives CDR1 MDHEN, CDR2 SYDVKM. CDR3 region: CASQTGPNGYTF. In DNA form, the CDR3 reads TGTGCCAGCCAGACAGGTCCAAATGGCTACACCTTC.

J is TRBJ2-6 and V is TRBV20-1; possibly TRBD2 for D (6 bases). Germline CDR1 and CDR2: DFQATT and SNEGSKA (reference sequence). The CDR3 sequence is 16 residues long. Deletions cut 2 bases from V and 2 bases from J, with 13 bases between. This CDR3 reads CSARFAGGAGANVLTF. The CDR3 DNA is TGCAGTGCTAGATTCGCCGGGGGAGCTGGGGCCAACGTCCTGACTTTC.

The chain is built from TRBV27 and TRBJ2-7, with TRBD1 as a possible D gene (6 bases). Germline CDR1 is MNHEY and CDR2 is SMNVEV (reference sequence). There are 14 residues in the CDR3. The germline V and J ends were trimmed by 8 bases and 4 bases, with 18 bases remaining between them. The CDR3 spells CASSTKGGAYEQYF. The CDR3 DNA reads TGTGCCAGCTCCACTAAAGGGGGAGCGTACGAGCAGTACTTC.

The V and J genes are TRBV14 and TRBJ2-7, with D uncertain. Per germline, CDR1 SGHDN and CDR2 FVKESK. V gave up 0 bases and J gave up 6 bases, with 9 bases separating them. The CDR3 has 13 amino acids. As DNA, the CDR3 is TGTGCCAGCAGCCAAGATTTTAGGTCCGAGCAGTACTTC. Translation: CASSQDFRSEQYF.

V is TRBV20-1 and J is TRBJ1-5; D is possibly TRBD1 (6 bases). The CDR3 sequence is 14 residues long. Trimming stripped 4 bases from V and 3 bases from J, with 13 bases between. CDR1 DFQATT and CDR2 SNEGSKA come from the germline V gene (reference sequence). CDR3 coding DNA: TGCAGTGCTAAAACCGACAGGTACAATCAGCCCCAGCATTTT. This encodes CSAKTDRYNQPQHF.

This clonotype has only a few counts. The V call is TRBV15, the J call TRBJ2-2; 10 bases match TRBD2. This CDR3 has 21 residues. CDR1 is LNHNV, CDR2 YYDKDF, per germline (reference sequence). V trimming: 2 bases; J trimming: 5 bases; junction bases outside the gene matches: 20. The CDR3 sequence: CATSRWLPGGLAGDSTGELFF. The DNA for the CDR3 is TGTGCCACCAGCAGATGGTTGCCTGGCGGCCTAGCGGGAGATAGTACCGGGGAGCTGTTTTTT.

This clonotype was recorded a few times. This chain connects TRBV2 to TRBJ2-7; 8 bases are shared with TRBD1. J was trimmed by 2 bases and V by 5 bases; bases with no gene match: 5. The germline V gene encodes CDR1 SNHLY and CDR2 FYNNEI. The CDR3 is 14 residues long. The CDR3: CASSPRTGTYEQYF. The DNA for the CDR3 is TGTGCCAGCAGTCCACGGACAGGGACCTACGAGCAGTACTTC.

This clonotype was picked up a small number of times. The genes are TRBV12-3 or TRBV12-4 and TRBJ2-3, with D maybe TRBD1 (5 bases). The CDR3 has 14 residues. The V end was cut by 6 bases, the J end by 5 bases, with 15 bases between. For the CDR3, the DNA is TGTGCCAGCAGATGGGCACAAGGGGTAGATACGCAGTATTTT. Protein: CASRWAQGVDTQYF.

The V gene is TRBV20-1, the J gene TRBJ2-1, with 7 bases matching TRBD2. The CDR3 has 13 residues. Germline trimming cut 3 bases from V and 4 bases from J; bases unmatched to any gene: 3. Germline V gene sequence: CDR1 DFQATT, CDR2 SNEGSKA (reference sequence). CDR3 residues: CSASGRSYNEQFF. As DNA, the CDR3 is TGCAGTGCTAGCGGGAGGAGTTACAATGAGCAGTTCTTC.

Turning to this clonotype: An end of the junction differs from the germline gene, which may be a read error. This rearrangement joins TRBV12-3 or TRBV12-4 to TRBJ2-3, with TRBD1 matching 10 bases. The CDR3 spans 15 residues. CDR3 bases: TGTGCCGGCAGTTTCGGGACAGGGGTCGGAGATACGCAGTATTTT. Residues: CAGSFGTGVGDTQYF.

About this clonotype itself: A much more abundant neighbour one base away suggests this may be a read error. The rearrangement links TRBV5-1 to TRBJ2-2; D is perhaps TRBD2 (6 bases). The CDR3 is made up of 17 amino acids. Germline V lookup: CDR1 SGHRS, CDR2 YFSETQ. CDR3 DNA: TGCACCAGCAGCTTGGCCTCGGCGGGGATGGTCACCGGGGAGCTGTTTTTT. Translating it yields CTSSLASAGMVTGELFF.

The sample holds a few counts of this clonotype. For the CDR3, the DNA is TGTGCCAGCAGCCAAGTAGGGAATCGGCAGGGGGGTGAAAAACTGTTTTTT. Translating gives CASSQVGNRQGGEKLFF. The rearrangement uses TRBV3-1 and TRBJ1-4, with 7 positions matching TRBD1. This CDR3 comprises 17 residues. The V gene end was trimmed by 1 base and the J gene end by 7 bases; junction bases not matched to a gene: 12. In germline, CDR1 is LGHDT, CDR2 YNNKEL (reference sequence).

The chain combines TRBV2 with TRBJ1-5, with 11 bases matching TRBD1. Trimming took 8 bases from V and 0 from J; bases not matched to a gene: 9. CDR1 and CDR2 (germline): SNHLY, FYNNEI. CDR3 length equals 17 residues. The chain's CDR3 is CASAREGQGASNQPQHF. The CDR3 coding sequence is TGTGCCAGCGCCAGAGAAGGACAGGGGGCTAGCAATCAGCCCCAGCATTTT. The full variable domain, rest sourced from reference TRBV2 and TRBJ1-5, is EPEVTQTPSHQVTQMGQEVILRCVPISNHLYFYWYRQILGQKVEFLVSFYNNEISEKSEIFDDQFSVERPDGSNFTLKIRSTKLEDSAMYFCASAREGQGASNQPQHFGDGTRLSIL.

The CDR3 DNA follows: TGCGCCAGCAGCCAAGCTAGCGGGAGTCTGAGTGAGCAGTTCTTC. This sequence encodes CASSQASGSLSEQFF. The chain employs TRBV4-3 and TRBJ2-1, with TRBD2 matching over 10 bases. The CDR3 spans 15 residues. V was clipped by 1 base and J by 9 bases; unmatched bases: 6. The germline CDR1 and CDR2 sequences are LGHNA and YSLEER.

The CDR3 DNA reads TGCGCCAGCAGCCAAGATCGAGCTGAAGCTTTCTTT. Its translation is CASSQDRAEAFF. The genes are TRBV4-3 and TRBJ1-1; D is ambiguous. The germline gives CDR1 LGHNA, CDR2 YSLEER. The germline V and J ends were trimmed by 0 bases and 6 bases, with 5 bases remaining between them. The CDR3 is 12 amino acids.